This entry describes one T cell receptor (beta chain). In its sample, this clonotype was seen many times. Its antigen is not yet known. Per-nucleotide qualities are absent, and no much larger clonotype sits a single base away. Library method: PCR. Sequencing was performed on an Illumina HiSeq 2500. TCR library preparation used molecular barcoding, with unique molecular identifiers applied to normalize quantification of the TCRbeta repertoire. The public reads were run again by TCRdb, first through fastp at Q25 and then through MiXCR, and only productive beta chains were kept. Identical CDR3 proteins give one entry, which carries the most common genes and DNA. This sample has about 400,000 distinct CDR3 sequences in its table, and roughly 22% of those were observed once. The top ten constitute approximately 3.9% of the sample. The cysteine opens and the phenylalanine closes a CDR3 of 16 amino acids. CDR3 DNA only is kept here, 48 bases in frame from base 1. Per the germline V gene, MDHEN is the CDR1 and SYDVKM is the CDR2. V is cut by 11 bases and J by 0 bases, and the space between the germline ends is 20 bases.

The data belong to a study of T-cell reconstitution after alpha-beta-depleted transplantation in children (dated by TCRdb to 2016 to 2018). About the investigation overall: Using TCR repertoire profiling, the study followed T-cell immune reconstitution in a quantitative way in children after TCRalphabeta/CD19-depleted allogeneic hematopoietic cell transplantation.

The sequencing here drew on PBMCs from the stem cell graft donor, taken from the stem cell graft. This TCR was sampled from a human donor who donated a stem cell graft to a child with acute myeloid leukemia. The sequence is built from TRBV28 and TRBJ2-1; D gene: possibly TRBD2, on 6 matching bases. The DNA sequence is as follows: TGTGCCTCCTTAAACCGAGACGGGAGCTCCTACAATGAGCAGTTCTTC. Its protein is CASLNRDGSSYNEQFF.